This T cell receptor beta chain was sequenced during a study of beta chain features in type 1 diabetes. The study's findings and limits: TCRB CDR3 length was moderately but significantly reduced in all four CD4+ subsets of Type 1 diabetes patients.

The V and J ends lost 0 bases and 0 bases respectively, with 9 bases between them. Germline V gene sequence: CDR1 GTSNPN, CDR2 SVGIG (reference sequence). The CDR3 extends over 16 amino acids. This clone has more than one count but fewer than ten. Its antigen remains unidentified. The isolated RNA, all of it, was reverse transcribed, so expressed TCRB transcripts were what got sequenced. An average of about 3.5 million reads was obtained for naive, central memory and regulatory T cell samples. Profiled with immunoSEQ multiplex PCR; TCRdb holds only in-frame clones, not every one. The sample includes hundreds of thousands of clones, around 15% of them seen just once. A sort by CD45RO/CCR7/CD25/CD127/CD95/CD27 yielded CD4+ naive, central memory, regulatory and stem cell-like memory cells.

The chain carries TRBV30 and TRBJ2-6; tentatively, D is TRBD1 (5 bases). Sequences were obtained from naive CD4+ T cells from blood. This sequence was found in a man younger than 30 with type 1 diabetes. CDR3 loop: CAWSVGHHSGANVLTF. CDR3 bases: TGTGCCTGGAGTGTAGGACACCACTCTGGGGCCAACGTCCTGACTTTC.